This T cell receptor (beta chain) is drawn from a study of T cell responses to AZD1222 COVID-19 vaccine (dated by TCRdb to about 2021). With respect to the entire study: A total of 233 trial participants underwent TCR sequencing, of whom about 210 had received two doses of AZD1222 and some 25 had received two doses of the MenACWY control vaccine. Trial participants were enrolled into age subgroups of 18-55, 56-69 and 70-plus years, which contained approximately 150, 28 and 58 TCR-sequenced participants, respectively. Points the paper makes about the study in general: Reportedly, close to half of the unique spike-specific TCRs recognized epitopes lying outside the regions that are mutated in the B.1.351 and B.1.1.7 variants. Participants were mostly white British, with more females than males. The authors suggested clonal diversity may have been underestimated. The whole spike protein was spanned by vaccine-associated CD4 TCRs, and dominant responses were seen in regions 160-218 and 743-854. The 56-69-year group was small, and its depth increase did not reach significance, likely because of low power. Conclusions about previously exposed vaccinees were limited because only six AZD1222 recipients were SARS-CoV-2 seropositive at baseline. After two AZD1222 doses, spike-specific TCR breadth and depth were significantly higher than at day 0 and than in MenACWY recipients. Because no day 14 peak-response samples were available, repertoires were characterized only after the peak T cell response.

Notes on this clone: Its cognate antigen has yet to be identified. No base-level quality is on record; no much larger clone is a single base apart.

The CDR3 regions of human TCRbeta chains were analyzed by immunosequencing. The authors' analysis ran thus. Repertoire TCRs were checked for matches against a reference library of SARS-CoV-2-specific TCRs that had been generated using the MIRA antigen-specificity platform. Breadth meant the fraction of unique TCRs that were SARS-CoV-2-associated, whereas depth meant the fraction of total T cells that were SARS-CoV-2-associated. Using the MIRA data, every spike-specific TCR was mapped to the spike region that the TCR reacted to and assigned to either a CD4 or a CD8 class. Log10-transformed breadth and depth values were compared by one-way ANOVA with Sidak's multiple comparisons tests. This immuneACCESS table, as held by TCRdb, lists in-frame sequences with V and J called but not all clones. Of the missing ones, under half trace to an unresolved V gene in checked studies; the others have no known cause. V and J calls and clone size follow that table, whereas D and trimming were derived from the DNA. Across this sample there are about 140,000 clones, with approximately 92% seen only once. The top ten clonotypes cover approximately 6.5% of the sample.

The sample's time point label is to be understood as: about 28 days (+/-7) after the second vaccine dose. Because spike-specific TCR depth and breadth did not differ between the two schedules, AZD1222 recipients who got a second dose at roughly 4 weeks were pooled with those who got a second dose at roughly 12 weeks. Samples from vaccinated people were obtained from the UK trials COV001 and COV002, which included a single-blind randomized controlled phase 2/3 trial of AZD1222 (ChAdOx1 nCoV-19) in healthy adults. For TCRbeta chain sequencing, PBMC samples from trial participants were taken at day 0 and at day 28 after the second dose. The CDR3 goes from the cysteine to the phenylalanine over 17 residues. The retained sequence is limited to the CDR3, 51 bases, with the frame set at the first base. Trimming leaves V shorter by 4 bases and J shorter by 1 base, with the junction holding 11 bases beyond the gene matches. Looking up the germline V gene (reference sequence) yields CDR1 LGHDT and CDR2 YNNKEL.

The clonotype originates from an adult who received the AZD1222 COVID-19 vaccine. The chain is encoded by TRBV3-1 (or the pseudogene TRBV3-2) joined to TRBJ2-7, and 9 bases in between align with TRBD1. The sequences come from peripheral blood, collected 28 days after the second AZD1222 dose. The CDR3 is CASSPLPWDRESYEQYF. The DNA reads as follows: TGTGCCAGCAGCCCACTACCCTGGGACAGGGAATCCTACGAGCAGTACTTC.